By sample share, the clone carrying this T cell receptor (beta chain) is medium-sized. Antigen unknown. Clones were sequenced by immunoSEQ multiplex PCR, and TCRdb holds only the in-frame ones, with some missing. The sample is made up of 10,000 to 13,000 clones, none counted only once. This entry comes from a study of T cells after posttransplantation cyclophosphamide. General study findings and limits: After PTCy, TRB diversity resembled that of CNI/methotrexate controls. Later post-transplant blood repertoires were often dominated by donor CD8+ memory clones. TRB overlap between skin or GI tissue T cells and blood was limited.

The CDR3 is 14 amino acids. Germline CDR1 reads SNHLY; CDR2 reads FYNNEI. After removal of 4 bases from V and 6 bases from J, the junction contained 6 bases not matched to a gene. A marrow graft followed busulfan-fludarabine conditioning, with cyclophosphamide on days +3 and +4. The TCR sequence derives from a female patient aged 35 to 55 who received an allogeneic stem cell transplant from a related donor, was CMV-positive, and had no GVHD. Part of the T cell pool may stem from the graft donor. The chain recombines TRBV2 with TRBJ1-1; 9 bases are shared with TRBD1. Sequences were derived from PBMCs, sampled after allogeneic stem cell transplant with posttransplant cyclophosphamide. The CDR3 is CASSGRDRAPEAFF. Written as DNA, the CDR3 is TGTGCCAGCAGTGGCCGGGACAGGGCCCCTGAAGCTTTCTTT.